Listed below are T cell receptor beta chains from one sample, sequenced in a study of cytomegalovirus exposure and HLA in healthy donors. Method: immunoSEQ multiplex PCR; TCRdb's copy keeps in-frame clones and lacks some. The table has fewer than 150,000 clones, roughly three quarters seen once. The sample comprised PBMCs. The receptors here all came from a man aged 50-59 years in good health and CMV-seropositive. Both conserved end residues are part of each CDR3. D genes are given only for firm matches. Clone size is not always given. Where it is, it says once, few, many or a class for expanded clones.

>TRBV4-1|TRBJ2-7|few|TRBD1
CASSQTGVSYEQYF
TGCGCCAGCAGCCAAACAGGGGTCTCCTACGAGCAGTACTTC
>TRBV7-9|TRBJ2-1|.|.
CASSLDRGSGYNEQFF
TGTGCCAGCAGCTTAGATAGGGGTAGCGGCTACAATGAGCAGTTCTTC
>TRBV5-1|TRBJ2-5|.|TRBD2
CASSLAGGGVETQYF
TGCGCCAGCAGCTTGGCCGGGGGAGGGGTAGAGACCCAGTACTTC
>TRBV28|TRBJ2-5|once|.
CASSLSVSGNQETQYF
TGTGCCAGCAGTTTATCAGTTAGCGGAAACCAAGAGACCCAGTACTTC
>TRBV19|TRBJ1-1|.|TRBD1
CASSIKAAGGLEAFF
TGTGCCAGTAGTATAAAAGCAGCAGGGGGCCTTGAAGCTTTCTTT
>TRBV28|TRBJ1-5|once|.
CASSLGRVNQPQHF
TGTGCCAGCAGTTTGGGCCGAGTCAATCAGCCCCAGCATTTT
>TRBV6-5|TRBJ2-7|once|TRBD1
CASSSLSGQGNEQYF
TGTGCCAGCAGTTCTCTAAGCGGACAGGGGAACGAGCAGTACTTC
>TRBV7-2|TRBJ2-5|once|TRBD1
CASSFITSGTGLGETQYF
TGTGCCAGCAGCTTTATAACCTCCGGGACAGGACTCGGAGAGACCCAGTACTTC
>TRBV5-5|TRBJ2-7|.|TRBD2
CASRRQLAGEIYEQYF
TGTGCCAGCAGGCGCCAACTAGCGGGAGAAATCTACGAGCAGTACTTC
>TRBV11-3|TRBJ2-2|.|TRBD1
CAGSPQGATGELFF
TGTGCCGGCAGCCCGCAGGGGGCCACCGGGGAGCTGTTTTTT
>TRBV5-4|TRBJ2-2|.|.
CASSSTPRPGGGELFF
TGTGCCAGCAGCTCAACCCCGAGACCCGGAGGCGGGGAGCTGTTTTTT
>TRBV4-2|TRBJ2-7|.|.
CASSQESGQYSYEQYF
TGTGCCAGCAGCCAAGAATCCGGACAGTACTCCTACGAGCAGTACTTC
>TRBV5-4|TRBJ2-1|once|TRBD2
CASSGGQGLAGENEQFF
TGTGCCAGCAGCGGGGGTCAGGGACTAGCGGGAGAAAATGAGCAGTTCTTC
>TRBV11-3|TRBJ2-3|.|TRBD2
CASSPGTSGSQVEYF
TGTGCCAGCAGCCCTGGGACTAGCGGGAGCCAAGTGGAGTATTTT
>TRBV19|TRBJ1-3|.|TRBD1
CASSPPQTGGTIYF
TGTGCCAGTAGTCCACCCCAGACAGGGGGCACCATATATTTT
>TRBV5-1|TRBJ2-7|.|TRBD1
CASSFNRGGLYEQYF
TGCGCCAGCAGCTTCAACAGGGGTGGCCTCTACGAGCAGTACTTC
>TRBV7-9|TRBJ2-3|few|TRBD2
CASSPKRREADTQYF
TGTGCCAGCAGCCCAAAGAGGCGGGAGGCAGATACGCAGTATTTT
>TRBV13|TRBJ1-5|.|TRBD1
CASSLGGQLSNQPQHF
TGTGCCAGCAGCTTAGGGGGACAGCTAAGCAATCAGCCCCAGCATTTT
>TRBV4-1|TRBJ1-5|.|TRBD1
CASSQSGQANQPQHF
TGCGCCAGCAGCCAGAGCGGACAGGCAAATCAGCCCCAGCATTTT
>TRBV5-5|TRBJ2-1|.|TRBD1
CASSFLTGAYNEQFF
TGTGCCAGCAGCTTCCTGACAGGGGCCTACAATGAGCAGTTCTTC
>TRBV19|TRBJ2-7|.|TRBD2
CASSIGLANTYYEQYF
TGTGCCAGTAGTATCGGACTAGCCAATACCTACTACGAGCAGTACTTC
>TRBV4-1|TRBJ2-3|few|TRBD2
CASSQDRLAGTDTQYF
TGCGCCAGCAGCCAAGATCGACTAGCGGGCACAGATACGCAGTATTTT
>TRBV19|TRBJ2-7|.|.
CAIFNYEQYF
TGTGCCATTTTCAATTACGAGCAGTACTTC
>TRBV28|TRBJ2-3|.|.
CASSSTTFITDTQYF
TGTGCCAGCAGTTCGACAACATTTATCACAGATACGCAGTATTTT
>TRBV25-1|TRBJ2-7|.|.
CASSTPYPPYEQYF
TGTGCCAGCAGTACCCCCTACCCCCCCTACGAGCAGTACTTC
>TRBV27|TRBJ1-2|few|.
CASSFSRGNGYTF
TGTGCCAGCAGTTTCTCCCGGGGGAATGGCTACACCTTC
>TRBV7-2|TRBJ2-7|.|TRBD1
CASSLEQGDFEQYF
TGTGCCAGCAGCTTAGAACAGGGGGACTTCGAGCAGTACTTC
>TRBV14|TRBJ2-7|.|TRBD2
CASSQDLAGGREQYF
TGTGCCAGCAGCCAAGATCTAGCGGGAGGACGCGAGCAGTACTTC
>TRBV5-5|TRBJ2-7|.|.
CASSRSTGTRISYEQYF
TGTGCCAGCAGCCGCAGCACCGGGACTCGGATCTCCTACGAGCAGTACTTC
>TRBV9|TRBJ1-4|.|TRBD1
CASSFRQGGNEKLFF
TGTGCCAGCAGCTTCCGACAGGGGGGTAATGAAAAACTGTTTTTT
>TRBV13|TRBJ2-7|.|.
CASSLAGGPDEQYF
TGTGCCAGCAGCTTAGCAGGGGGGCCGGACGAGCAGTACTTC
>TRBV5-1|TRBJ2-7|.|.
CASSLGREYEQYF
TGCGCCAGCAGCTTGGGACGGGAATACGAGCAGTACTTC
>TRBV5-1|TRBJ1-1|.|TRBD1
CASSFGQGTEAFF
TGCGCCAGCAGCTTTGGACAGGGCACTGAAGCTTTCTTT
>TRBV28|TRBJ2-3|.|TRBD2
CASSPRTSGRAGDTQYF
TGTGCCAGCAGTCCCCGGACTAGCGGGAGGGCAGGGGATACGCAGTATTTT
>TRBV5-5|TRBJ1-1|.|.
CASSFHRDTEAFF
TGTGCCAGCAGCTTTCACAGGGACACTGAAGCTTTCTTT
>TRBV5-8|TRBJ2-5|once|.
CASSLRVKETQYF
TGTGCCAGCAGCTTGCGCGTGAAAGAGACCCAGTACTTC
>TRBV4-1|TRBJ2-7|.|TRBD1
CASSQVSGQIPYEQYF
TGCGCCAGCAGCCAAGTCTCGGGACAGATACCCTACGAGCAGTACTTC
>TRBV29-1|TRBJ2-4|.|.
CSVDRPGYKNIQYF
TGCAGCGTTGACAGACCGGGATACAAAAACATTCAGTACTTC
>TRBV10-1|TRBJ1-1|few|TRBD1
CASSRDRAEAFF
TGCGCCAGCAGTCGCGACAGGGCTGAAGCTTTCTTT
>TRBV6-4|TRBJ2-3|.|TRBD2
CASSDSPGTGGGTQYF
TGTGCCAGCAGTGACTCGCCCGGGACTGGGGGGGGTACGCAGTATTTT
>TRBV9|TRBJ2-3|.|TRBD2
CASSVSGGITDTQYF
TGTGCCAGCAGCGTAAGCGGGGGAATCACAGATACGCAGTATTTT
>TRBV27|TRBJ2-7|.|.
CASGRTFSSSYEQYF
TGTGCCAGCGGGAGGACTTTTTCAAGCTCCTACGAGCAGTACTTC
>TRBV6-6|TRBJ2-5|.|TRBD2
CASRPRLAGEETQYF
TGTGCCAGCAGACCCCGACTAGCGGGAGAAGAGACCCAGTACTTC